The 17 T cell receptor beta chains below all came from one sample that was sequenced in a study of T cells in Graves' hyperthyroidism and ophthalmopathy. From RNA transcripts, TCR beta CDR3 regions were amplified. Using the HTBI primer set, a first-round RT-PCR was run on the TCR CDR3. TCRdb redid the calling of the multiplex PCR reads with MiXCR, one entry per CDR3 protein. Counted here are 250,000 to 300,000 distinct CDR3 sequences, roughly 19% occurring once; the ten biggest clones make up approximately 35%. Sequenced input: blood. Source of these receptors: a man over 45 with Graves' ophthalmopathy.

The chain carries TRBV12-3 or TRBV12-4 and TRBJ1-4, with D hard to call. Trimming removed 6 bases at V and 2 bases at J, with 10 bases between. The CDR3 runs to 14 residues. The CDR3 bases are TGTGCCAGCAGGTCCCCCACCACTAATGAAAAACTGTTTTTT. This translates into CASRSPTTNEKLFF.

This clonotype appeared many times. The CDR3 is CASSRSGSLNEQFF. CDR3 nucleotides: TGTGCCAGCAGTCGGAGCGGGAGTCTGAATGAGCAGTTCTTC. The chain combines TRBV7-2 with TRBJ2-1; 8 bases align to TRBD2. This CDR3 is 14 amino acids long. Trimming took 6 bases from V and 7 from J; bases not matched to a gene: 8. Germline V gene data show CDR1 as SGHTA and CDR2 as FQGNSA. The complete variable domain, with remaining parts taken from reference TRBV7-2 and TRBJ2-1, reads GAGVSQSPSNKVTEKGKDVELRCDPISGHTALYWYRQSLGQGLEFLIYFQGNSAPDKSGLPSDRFSAERTGGSVSTLTIQRTQQEDSAVYLCASSRSGSLNEQFFGPGTRLTVL.

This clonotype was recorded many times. This CDR3 reads CASSLGSGTYEQYF. DNA of the CDR3: TGTGCCAGCAGCTTAGGAAGCGGGACCTACGAGCAGTACTTC. The J gene is TRBJ2-7, the V gene TRBV7-2, with 7 bases that match TRBD2. Germline CDR1 and CDR2: SGHTA and FQGNSA. J lost 2 bases, V lost 1 base, and 2 bases had no gene match. CDR3 length equals 14 residues.

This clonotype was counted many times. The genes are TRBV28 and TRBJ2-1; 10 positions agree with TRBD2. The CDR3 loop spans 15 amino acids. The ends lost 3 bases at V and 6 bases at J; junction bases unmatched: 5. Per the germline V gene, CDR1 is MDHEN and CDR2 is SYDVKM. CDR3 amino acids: CASSLSGRVGNEQFF. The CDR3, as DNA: TGTGCCAGCAGTTTGAGCGGGAGGGTTGGCAATGAGCAGTTCTTC.

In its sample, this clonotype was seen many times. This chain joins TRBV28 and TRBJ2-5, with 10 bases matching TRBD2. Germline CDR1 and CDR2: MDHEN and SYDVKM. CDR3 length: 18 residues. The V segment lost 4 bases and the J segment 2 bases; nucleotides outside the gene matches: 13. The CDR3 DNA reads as TGTGCCAGCAGTTCATTTGCCGAAGTAGCGGGAGGACAAGAGACCCAGTACTTC. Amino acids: CASSSFAEVAGGQETQYF.

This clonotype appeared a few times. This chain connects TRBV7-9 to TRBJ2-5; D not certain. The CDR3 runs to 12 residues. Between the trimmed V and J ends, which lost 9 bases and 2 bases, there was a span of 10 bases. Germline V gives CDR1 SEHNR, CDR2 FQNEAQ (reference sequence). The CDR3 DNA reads TGTGCCAGTACCCTAGGACAAGAGACCCAGTACTTC. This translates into CASTLGQETQYF.

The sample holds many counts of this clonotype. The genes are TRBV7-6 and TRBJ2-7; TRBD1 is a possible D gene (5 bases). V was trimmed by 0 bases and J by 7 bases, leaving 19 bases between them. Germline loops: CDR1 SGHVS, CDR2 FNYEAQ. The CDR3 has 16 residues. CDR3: CASSLAARWGFEEQYF. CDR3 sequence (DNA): TGTGCCAGCAGCTTAGCGGCCCGGTGGGGCTTCGAGGAGCAGTACTTC.

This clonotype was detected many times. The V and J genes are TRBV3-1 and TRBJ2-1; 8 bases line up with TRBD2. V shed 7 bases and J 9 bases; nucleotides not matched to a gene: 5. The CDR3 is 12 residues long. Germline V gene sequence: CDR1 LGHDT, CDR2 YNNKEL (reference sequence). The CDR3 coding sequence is TGTGCCAGCAACAGCGGGAGAGGTGAGCAGTTCTTC. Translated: CASNSGRGEQFF.

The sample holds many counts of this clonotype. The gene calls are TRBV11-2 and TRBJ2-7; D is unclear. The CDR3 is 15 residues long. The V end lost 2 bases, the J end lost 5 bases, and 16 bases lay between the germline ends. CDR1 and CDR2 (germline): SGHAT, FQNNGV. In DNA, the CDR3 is TGTGCCAGCAGCTTACACTCCCGCAGGATTGACGAGCAGTACTTC. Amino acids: CASSLHSRRIDEQYF.

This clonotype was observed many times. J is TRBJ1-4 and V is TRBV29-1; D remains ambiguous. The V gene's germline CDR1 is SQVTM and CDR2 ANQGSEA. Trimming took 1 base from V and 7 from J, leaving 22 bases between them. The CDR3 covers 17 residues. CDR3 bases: TGCAGCGTTGAAGGGTGTAGGAGGGCTCGTCCACTTGAAAAACTGTTTTTT. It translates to CSVEGCRRARPLEKLFF.

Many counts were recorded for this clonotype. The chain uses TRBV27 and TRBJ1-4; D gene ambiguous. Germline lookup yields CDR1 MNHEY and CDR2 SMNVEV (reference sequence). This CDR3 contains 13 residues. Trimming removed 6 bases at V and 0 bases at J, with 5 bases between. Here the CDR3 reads CASRSATNEKLFF. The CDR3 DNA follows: TGTGCCAGCAGGAGTGCAACTAATGAAAAACTGTTTTTT. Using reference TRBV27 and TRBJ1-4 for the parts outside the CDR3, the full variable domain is EAQVTQNPRYLITVTGKKLTVTCSQNMNHEYMSWYRQDPGLGLRQIYYSMNVEVTDKGDVPEGYKVSRKEKRNFPLILESPSPNQTSLYFCASRSATNEKLFFGSGTQLSVL.

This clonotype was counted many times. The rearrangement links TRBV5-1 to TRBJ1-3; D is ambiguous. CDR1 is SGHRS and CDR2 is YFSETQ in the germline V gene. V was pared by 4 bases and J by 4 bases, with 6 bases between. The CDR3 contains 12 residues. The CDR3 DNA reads TGCGCCAGCAGCCAGCAGGGAAACACCATATATTTT. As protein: CASSQQGNTIYF.

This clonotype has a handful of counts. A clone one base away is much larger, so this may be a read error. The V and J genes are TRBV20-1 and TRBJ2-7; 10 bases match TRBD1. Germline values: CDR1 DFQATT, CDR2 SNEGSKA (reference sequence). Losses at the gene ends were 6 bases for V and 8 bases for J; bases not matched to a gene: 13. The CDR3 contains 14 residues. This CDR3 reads CSAVYPGQGDKQYF. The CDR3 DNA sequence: TGCAGTGCGGTGTACCCCGGACAGGGGGACAAGCAGTACTTC.

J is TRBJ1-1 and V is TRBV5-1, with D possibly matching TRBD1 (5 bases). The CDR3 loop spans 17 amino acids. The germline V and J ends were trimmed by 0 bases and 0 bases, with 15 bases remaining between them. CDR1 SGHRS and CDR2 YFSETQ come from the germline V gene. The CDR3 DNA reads TGCGCCAGCAGCTTGGGACAGCTTCTTTTCATGAACACTGAAGCTTTCTTT. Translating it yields CASSLGQLLFMNTEAFF.

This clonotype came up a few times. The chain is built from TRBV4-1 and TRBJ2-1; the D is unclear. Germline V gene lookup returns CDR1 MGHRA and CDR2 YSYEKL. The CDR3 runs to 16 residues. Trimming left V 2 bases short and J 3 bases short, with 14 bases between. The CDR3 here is CASSQWIRVDYNEQFF. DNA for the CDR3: TGCGCCAGCAGCCAATGGATCCGGGTCGACTACAATGAGCAGTTCTTC.

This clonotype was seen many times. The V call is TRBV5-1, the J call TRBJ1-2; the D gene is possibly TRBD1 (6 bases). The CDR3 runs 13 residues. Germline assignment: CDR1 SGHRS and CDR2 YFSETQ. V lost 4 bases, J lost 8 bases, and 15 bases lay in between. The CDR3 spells CASSLISGDGYTF. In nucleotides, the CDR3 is TGCGCCAGCAGCCTTATTTCAGGGGACGGCTACACCTTC.

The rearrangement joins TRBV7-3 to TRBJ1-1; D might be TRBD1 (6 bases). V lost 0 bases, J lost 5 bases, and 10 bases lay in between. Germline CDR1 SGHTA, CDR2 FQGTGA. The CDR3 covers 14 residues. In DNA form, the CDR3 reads TGTGCCAGCAGCTTAACGGGGGCAAGGACTGAAGCTTTCTTT. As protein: CASSLTGARTEAFF.